Below, 29 T cell receptor beta chains from the same sample are listed, as sequenced in a study of cytomegalovirus exposure and HLA in healthy donors. A multiplex PCR was run with 60 Vbeta primers and 13 Jbeta primers. Clones were sequenced by immunoSEQ multiplex PCR, and TCRdb holds only the in-frame ones, with some missing. In the table there are some 150,000 clones, about two thirds of which are singletons. Sequencing was done on a sample of PBMCs. The receptors here all came from a human donor in good health.

This clone has just one count. This CDR3 reads CAISVTGGDSDGYTF. Written as DNA, the CDR3 is TGTGCCATCAGTGTTACAGGGGGCGATTCGGATGGCTACACCTTC. This rearrangement joins TRBV10-3 to TRBJ1-2; 9 positions match TRBD1. The CDR3 sequence is 15 residues long. Germline-derived CDR1 and CDR2 are ENHRY and SYGVKD. V lost 4 bases and J lost 6; bases outside the gene matches: 9.

The chain recombines TRBV5-4 with TRBJ2-1, with 11 bases lining up with TRBD2. Germline assignment: CDR1 SGHNT and CDR2 YYREEE (reference sequence). V shed 0 bases, J shed 0 bases, and the junction held 8 bases outside the gene matches. The CDR3 is 19 amino acids. CDR3 protein: CASSLGLAGGHGSYNEQFF. DNA of the CDR3: TGTGCCAGCAGCTTGGGGCTAGCGGGGGGTCACGGCTCCTACAATGAGCAGTTCTTC.

The genes are TRBV6-1 and TRBJ2-2, with 9 positions matching TRBD1. This CDR3 has 17 amino acids. The J segment lost 2 bases and the V segment lost 4 bases, leaving 8 bases of the junction unmatched. Germline values: CDR1 MNHNS, CDR2 SASEGT. Written as DNA, the CDR3 is TGTGCCAGCAGTGTGCTGGGACAGGGCCTAAACACCGGGGAGCTGTTTTTT. Its protein product is CASSVLGQGLNTGELFF.

The gene calls are TRBV7-2 and TRBJ1-2; tentatively, D is TRBD1 (6 bases). Deletions cut 0 bases from V and 4 bases from J, with 21 bases between. Germline CDR1 and CDR2: SGHTA and FQGNSA. The CDR3 covers 18 residues. This CDR3 reads CASSLAGGRIGAGYGYTF. CDR3 coding DNA: TGTGCCAGCAGCTTAGCGGGGGGGCGAATCGGTGCCGGCTATGGCTACACCTTC.

A remark on this clone: Because the CDR3's place on the DNA is in doubt, the DNA is left out and the CDR3 is given as listed by TCRdb. V gene TRBV25-1 combines with J gene TRBJ1-2; the table assigns TRBD1, which was not confirmed against the DNA. Germline V gene sequence: CDR1 MGHDK, CDR2 SYGVNS. The CDR3 spans 13 amino acids, including both terminal residues. The CDR3 loop reads CASKETEYVCYTF.

The chain couples TRBV7-9 to TRBJ2-7, with D maybe TRBD2 (5 bases). The CDR3 spans 14 residues. V was pared by 6 bases and J by 2 bases, with 14 bases between. CDR1 and CDR2 (germline): SEHNR, FQNEAQ (reference sequence). The CDR3: CASRAGTVAYEQYF. The CDR3, as DNA: TGTGCCAGCAGGGCGGGCACAGTCGCCTACGAGCAGTACTTC.

This rearrangement joins TRBV4-1 to TRBJ2-1; TRBD1 matches at 9 bases. V shed 2 bases, J shed 9 bases, and the junction held 8 bases outside the gene matches. The CDR3 spans 15 residues. Germline CDR1 MGHRA, CDR2 YSYEKL. CDR3 in amino acids: CASSQNPGTGFEQFF. For the CDR3, the DNA is TGCGCCAGCAGCCAAAACCCCGGGACAGGGTTTGAGCAGTTCTTC.

This clone is a singleton in its sample. This chain links TRBV2 with TRBJ2-3; D is unclear. Germline assignment: CDR1 SNHLY and CDR2 FYNNEI. V lost 8 bases, J lost 4 bases, and 7 bases lay in between. This CDR3 region has 11 residues. CDR3 loop: CASYQADTQYF. For the CDR3, the DNA is TGTGCCAGCTATCAGGCAGATACGCAGTATTTT.

This sequence joins TRBV29-1 and TRBJ2-7, with 9 positions matching TRBD2. V lost 0 bases to trimming and J lost 4 bases; unmatched junction nucleotides: 4. Germline V gene data show CDR1 as SQVTM and CDR2 as ANQGSEA. CDR3 size: 14 residues. The DNA of the CDR3 is TGCAGCGTTGAAGATCGGGCGGGAGGGTACGAGCAGTACTTC. It yields the protein CSVEDRAGGYEQYF.

This clone was counted only a few times. The chain combines TRBV4-2 with TRBJ2-2, with D perhaps matching TRBD2 (5 bases). The CDR3 runs to 16 residues. CDR1 and CDR2 from the germline V gene are LGHNA and YNFKEQ. Trimming left V 0 bases short and J 7 bases short, with 15 bases between. The CDR3 DNA reads as TGTGCCAGCAGCCAAGAAGCTAGCAGTGGCTTCGGGGAGCTGTTTTTT. This translates into CASSQEASSGFGELFF.

As concerns this clone: This sample includes further DNA sequences coding for the same CDR3. V is TRBV29-1 and J is TRBJ2-1; TRBD1 agrees at 10 bases. This CDR3 spans 13 amino acids. Germline V lookup: CDR1 SQVTM, CDR2 ANQGSEA. The ends lost 4 bases at V and 3 bases at J; junction bases unmatched: 0. DNA for the CDR3: TGCAGCGTTGGGACAGGGGGCTACAATGAGCAGTTCTTC. Protein product: CSVGTGGYNEQFF.

The table lists this clone with a few counts. The DNA of the CDR3 is TGCGCCAGCAGGGTGGACAGGGGGACTGAAGCTTTCTTT. This sequence encodes CASRVDRGTEAFF. The V and J genes are TRBV10-2 and TRBJ1-1, with TRBD1 identical over 10 bases. The CDR3 spans 13 residues. The junction had 3 bases not matched to a gene; V was cut back by 6 bases and J by 5 bases. Per germline, CDR1 WSHSY and CDR2 SAAADI.

This clone was counted a few times. The chain carries TRBV30 and TRBJ2-7; weak D call: TRBD2 (6 bases). The V and J ends lost 7 bases and 4 bases respectively, with 14 bases between them. In germline, CDR1 is GTSNPN, CDR2 SVGIG (reference sequence). The CDR3 has 12 amino acids. The CDR3 protein is CASVAGLYEQYF. For the CDR3, the DNA is TGTGCCTCGGTGGCGGGACTGTACGAGCAGTACTTC.

The rearrangement uses TRBV30 and TRBJ2-2; 7 bases are shared with TRBD1. The germline gives CDR1 GTSNPN, CDR2 SVGIG (reference sequence). V shed 1 base, J shed 6 bases, and the junction held 5 bases outside the gene matches. The CDR3 is 14 residues long. The CDR3 DNA sequence: TGTGCCTGGAGTGGGGACAGTGACGCCGGGGAGCTGTTTTTT. Translating it yields CAWSGDSDAGELFF.

The chain links TRBV19 to TRBJ1-1; D gene unclear. CDR1 and CDR2 from the germline V gene are LNHDA and SQIVND (reference sequence). This CDR3 has 13 amino acids. V was pared by 6 bases and J by 0 bases, with 8 bases between. As DNA, the CDR3 is TGTGCCAGTAGGACCGGGATGAACACTGAAGCTTTCTTT. Amino acids: CASRTGMNTEAFF.

The chain has TRBV6-6 and TRBJ1-1; D is ambiguous. The germline V gene encodes CDR1 MNHNY and CDR2 SVGAGI (reference sequence). Trimming removed 4 bases at V and 3 bases at J, with 12 bases between. The CDR3 spans 14 residues. The CDR3 coding sequence is TGTGCCAGCAGTTTGATGGTGAGGGACACTGAAGCTTTCTTT. This encodes CASSLMVRDTEAFF.

The chain employs TRBV5-1 and TRBJ2-5, with 8 bases that match TRBD2. The germline V gene encodes CDR1 SGHRS and CDR2 YFSETQ. The V gene end was trimmed by 2 bases and the J gene end by 5 bases; junction bases not matched to a gene: 8. This CDR3 spans 15 amino acids. Here the CDR3 reads CASSFSGGEEETQYF. The CDR3 DNA is TGCGCCAGCAGCTTCTCCGGGGGGGAGGAGGAGACCCAGTACTTC. The full variable domain, rest sourced from reference TRBV5-1 and TRBJ2-5, is KAGVTQTPRYLIKTRGQQVTLSCSPISGHRSVSWYQQTPGQGLQFLFEYFSETQRNKGNFPGRFSGRQFSNSRSEMNVSTLELGDSALYLCASSFSGGEEETQYFGPGTRLLVL.

The chain combines TRBV7-3 with TRBJ2-7; a weak D match, TRBD2 (6 bases). The CDR3 consists of 15 residues. Germline-derived CDR1 and CDR2 are SGHTA and FQGTGA. Between the trimmed V and J ends, which lost 3 bases and 0 bases, there was a span of 12 bases. The CDR3 loop reads CASSFSSGPSYEQYF. The CDR3 DNA reads as TGTGCCAGCAGCTTCAGTAGCGGCCCCTCCTACGAGCAGTACTTC.

This rearrangement joins TRBV6-5 to TRBJ1-2; 8 nucleotides align to TRBD1. CDR3 length: 13 amino acids. In germline, CDR1 is MNHEY, CDR2 SVGAGI. J gave up 8 bases and V 5 bases, and 7 bases lay outside the gene matches. CDR3 region: CASSEQGVEGYTF. The CDR3 nucleotides are TGTGCCAGCAGTGAACAGGGGGTGGAAGGCTACACCTTC.

The chain links TRBV4-3 to TRBJ2-7, with 12 bases lining up with TRBD2. In germline, CDR1 is LGHNA, CDR2 YSLEER. CDR3 length: 15 amino acids. Trimming cost V 1 base and J 7 bases; bases outside gene matches: 5. The CDR3 reads CASSQVVGTSGEQYF. The DNA for the CDR3 is TGCGCCAGCAGCCAAGTGGTAGGGACTAGCGGGGAGCAGTACTTC.

The CDR3 spells CASSLEAAANTGELFF. The CDR3, as DNA: TGTGCCAGCAGCTTAGAGGCGGCTGCGAACACCGGGGAGCTGTTTTTT. J is TRBJ2-2 and V is TRBV11-3; D is undetermined. This CDR3 spans 16 amino acids. Looked up from germline, CDR1 is SGHNT and CDR2 is YENEEA. The V end lost 0 bases, the J end lost 0 bases, and 8 bases lay between the germline ends.

The table lists this clone with a few counts. V and J are TRBV9 and TRBJ2-7, with 9 bases identical to TRBD1. J lost 1 base, V lost 4 bases, and 3 bases had no gene match. Germline CDR1 SGDLS, CDR2 YYNGEE. CDR3 size: 14 residues. CDR3 amino acids: CASSIGQGSYEQYF. CDR3 DNA: TGTGCCAGCAGCATTGGACAGGGGTCCTACGAGCAGTACTTC.

The chain has TRBV11-2 and TRBJ1-6; D is possibly TRBD1 (5 bases). From germline, CDR1 is SGHAT and CDR2 FQNNGV. With 1 base removed from V and 7 bases from J, the gap between germline ends came to 14 bases. CDR3 length equals 16 residues. Here the CDR3 reads CASSLVSGEGNSPLHF. In DNA form, the CDR3 reads TGTGCCAGCAGCTTAGTATCGGGGGAGGGAAATTCACCCCTCCACTTT.

The chain carries TRBV12-5 and TRBJ1-2; the D gene is possibly TRBD1 (5 bases). The CDR3 runs 17 residues. The germline V gene has CDR1 LGHNT and CDR2 FRNRAP. Between the trimmed V and J ends, which lost 6 bases and 1 base, there was a span of 21 bases. The CDR3 sequence is CASGQSPFDSLNYGYTF. As DNA, the CDR3 is TGTGCTAGTGGCCAATCACCTTTTGACAGCCTTAACTATGGCTACACCTTC.

V gene TRBV2 combines with J gene TRBJ1-1; 7 bases map to TRBD1. The V segment lost 6 bases and the J segment 4 bases; nucleotides outside the gene matches: 5. CDR3 length equals 13 residues. Germline V gives CDR1 SNHLY, CDR2 FYNNEI. Written as DNA, the CDR3 is TGTGCCAGCAGCCTACAGGGGAGCACTGAAGCTTTCTTT. Amino acids: CASSLQGSTEAFF.

This clone showed up just a few times. The chain links TRBV30 to TRBJ1-5; D uncertain. The ends were cut back, 7 bases at V and 5 bases at J, with 15 bases in the middle. This CDR3 region has 13 residues. Germline CDR1 and CDR2: GTSNPN and SVGIG (reference sequence). CDR3 bases: TGTGCCTTGGGGAGGTCGGGTGATCAGCCCCAGCATTTT. It is translated as CALGRSGDQPQHF.

The rearrangement uses TRBV6-1 and TRBJ2-1, with 7 bases lining up with TRBD2. Germline loops: CDR1 MNHNS, CDR2 SASEGT. The J segment lost 0 bases and the V segment lost 5 bases, leaving 4 bases of the junction unmatched. This CDR3 contains 15 residues. In DNA, the CDR3 is TGTGCCAGCAGTCCGGGGGGTGCCTCCTACAATGAGCAGTTCTTC. Protein sequence: CASSPGGASYNEQFF.

The CDR3 spells CASSPVLGTSGDETQYF. CDR3 sequence (DNA): TGTGCCAGCTCACCCGTCCTTGGGACTAGCGGTGACGAGACCCAGTACTTC. The V call is TRBV18, the J call TRBJ2-5, with 11 nucleotides matching TRBD2. The V gene end was trimmed by 3 bases and the J gene end by 5 bases; junction bases not matched to a gene: 11. In germline, CDR1 is KGHSH, CDR2 LQKENI. This CDR3 region has 17 residues.

This sequence joins TRBV4-2 and TRBJ1-3, with a possible D match to TRBD1 (5 bases). CDR3 size: 15 residues. CDR1 is LGHNA and CDR2 is YNFKEQ in the germline V gene. Deletions cut 2 bases from V and 0 bases from J, with 8 bases between. The CDR3 loop is CASSQTGGSGNTIYF. In DNA, the CDR3 is TGTGCCAGCAGCCAAACGGGGGGCTCTGGAAACACCATATATTTT.